The subject of this entry is one TCR beta chain. The antigen remains undetermined. Donors were Caucasian adults residing in Nashville, Tennessee, USA. Method: immunoSEQ multiplex PCR; TCRdb's copy keeps in-frame clones and lacks some. The sample consists of under 2,500,000 clones, approximately 96% of them appearing once. This specimen comes from a study of shared clonotypes between healthy human individuals. General study results and limits: Of the naive CD4 clonotypes, around 5.2% were shared across a handful of donors. Relative to their counterparts shared across all four donors, non-shared clonotypes exhibited diminished generation probabilities.

The TCR was taken from a man aged 18 to 29 in good health. Sequencing used naive CD4+ T cells sorted from blood. The subset was: CD45RA+ positively selected.

The CDR3 spells CAWTSRDRVHEQYF. The CDR3 nucleotides read TGTGCCTGGACTAGTCGGGACAGGGTCCACGAGCAGTACTTC. The V and J genes are TRBV30 and TRBJ2-7; 9 positions agree with TRBD1. In germline, CDR1 is GTSNPN, CDR2 SVGIG (reference sequence). J was trimmed by 5 bases and V by 4 bases; bases with no gene match: 9. The CDR3 is made up of 14 amino acids. The whole variable domain, filled in from reference TRBV30 and TRBJ2-7, reads SQTIHQWPATLVQPVGSPLSLECTVEGTSNPNLYWYRQAAGRGLQLLFYSVGIGQISSEVPQNLSASRPQDRQFILSSKKLLLSDSGFYLCAWTSRDRVHEQYFGPGTRLTVT.